This entry lists 32 T cell receptor beta chains sequenced from one sample in a study of blood T cell repertoires in COVID-19. The method was immunoSEQ multiplex PCR; TCRdb's version includes in-frame clones alone and lacks a portion of them. The sample has about 39,000 clones; about 81% are singletons. Source material: peripheral blood. All receptors derive from a human donor in a cohort sampled during active or convalescent COVID-19. The donor label of this sample is uncertain.

V and J are TRBV10-3 and TRBJ1-2; D might be TRBD1 (5 bases). Germline V gene data show CDR1 as ENHRY and CDR2 as SYGVKD. The CDR3 consists of 13 residues. V was clipped by 2 bases and J by 6 bases, with 10 bases between them. CDR3 nucleotides: TGTGCCATCAGTGAGGACAGTTTCAATGGCTACACCTTC. Translation gives CAISEDSFNGYTF.

The chain uses TRBV3-1 (or the pseudogene TRBV3-2) and TRBJ2-2; D uncertain. The CDR3 is made up of 16 amino acids. Trimming pared 4 bases from V and 1 base from J, leaving 13 bases between. CDR1 and CDR2 from the germline V gene are LGHDT and YNNKEL (reference sequence). Here the CDR3 reads CASSRGVSQNTGELFF. CDR3 nucleotides: TGTGCCAGCAGCCGTGGTGTTAGCCAGAACACCGGGGAGCTGTTTTTT.

V usage is TRBV28 and J usage is TRBJ2-5; 7 nucleotides line up with TRBD1. The CDR3 runs 16 residues. The J segment lost 2 bases and the V segment lost 6 bases, leaving 12 bases of the junction unmatched. Germline V CDR1 and CDR2: MDHEN, SYDVKM. CDR3 bases: TGTGCCAGCAGCCTCTCGACAGGGACCCCACAAGAGACCCAGTACTTC. Protein sequence: CASSLSTGTPQETQYF.

V usage is TRBV19 and J usage is TRBJ2-7; 12 bases line up with TRBD2. Germline values: CDR1 LNHDA, CDR2 SQIVND (reference sequence). J was trimmed by 4 bases and V by 1 base; bases with no gene match: 17. The CDR3 loop spans 20 amino acids. The CDR3 loop reads CASSIAPPTSGRSKSYEQYF. The CDR3 DNA is TGTGCCAGTAGTATAGCTCCCCCGACTAGCGGGAGATCTAAATCGTACGAGCAGTACTTC.

The V gene is TRBV4-2, the J gene TRBJ2-7; 9 nucleotides line up with TRBD2. J gave up 3 bases and V 0 bases, and 15 bases lay outside the gene matches. This CDR3 has 19 residues. The germline gives CDR1 LGHNA, CDR2 YNFKEQ. The CDR3 sequence is CASSQEVPRASGRLYEQYF. The CDR3 bases are TGTGCCAGCAGCCAAGAGGTTCCGAGAGCGAGCGGGAGGCTCTACGAGCAGTACTTC.

This clone appeared a few times. The rearrangement uses TRBV7-3 and TRBJ2-1; TRBD1 matches 10 bases. Germline loops: CDR1 SGHTA, CDR2 FQGTGA. This CDR3 has 18 amino acids. The trim removed 1 base at V and 4 bases at J, leaving 10 bases unmatched. Here the CDR3 reads CASSLRQGAFQGYNEQFF. The CDR3 DNA sequence: TGTGCCAGCAGCTTAAGACAGGGGGCCTTTCAAGGGTACAATGAGCAGTTCTTC.

About this clone: The DNA is left out, because the CDR3 cannot be placed on it with certainty; the CDR3 is given as TCRdb lists it. This CDR3 reads CASSFGPGDADTQYF. The rearrangement joins TRBV27 to TRBJ2-3; the D segment call TRBD1 is taken from the table without a DNA check. Inclusive of both ends, the CDR3 amounts to 15 amino acids. Germline-derived CDR1 and CDR2 are MNHEY and SMNVEV (reference sequence).

V is TRBV9 and J is TRBJ2-7; 7 nucleotides agree with TRBD2. The length of the CDR3 is 16 residues. V was clipped by 4 bases and J by 1 base; unmatched bases: 11. Germline V gene data show CDR1 as SGDLS and CDR2 as YYNGEE. The CDR3 spells CASSPHSSGDSYEQYF. The CDR3 DNA follows: TGTGCCAGCAGCCCCCACTCTAGCGGAGATTCCTACGAGCAGTACTTC.

J is TRBJ2-1 and V is TRBV6-2 or TRBV6-3; possible D gene TRBD1, 5 bases. Germline V gives CDR1 MNHEY, CDR2 SVGEGT. The CDR3 covers 15 residues. The ends were cut back, 2 bases at V and 3 bases at J, with 11 bases in the middle. CDR3 in DNA: TGTGCCAGCAGTTACAAGGGGCACGGCTACAATGAGCAGTTCTTC. Translated, it gives CASSYKGHGYNEQFF.

V and J are TRBV13 and TRBJ2-1, with 8 positions matching TRBD2. CDR1 and CDR2 from the germline V gene are PRHDT and FYEKMQ (reference sequence). The V gene end was trimmed by 5 bases and the J gene end by 7 bases; junction bases not matched to a gene: 16. The CDR3 length is 17 residues. Written as DNA, the CDR3 is TGTGCCAGCAGCCGGGGGAGCGGGAGTCTTTGGGGGAATGAGCAGTTCTTC. This sequence encodes CASSRGSGSLWGNEQFF.

DNA for the CDR3: TGTGCCACCAGTCGGCAGGGAGGGCAGCAGTACTTC. It translates to CATSRQGGQQYF. This rearrangement joins TRBV24-1 to TRBJ2-7; TRBD2 matches at 7 bases. There are 12 residues in the CDR3. Unmatched junction bases numbered 6, after V lost 6 bases and J lost 8 bases. Germline V gives CDR1 KGHDR, CDR2 SFDVKD.

V gene TRBV5-6 combines with J gene TRBJ1-2; no clear D gene. The germline gives CDR1 SGHDT, CDR2 YYEEEE. The CDR3 spans 14 residues. The ends were cut back, 4 bases at V and 0 bases at J, with 10 bases in the middle. CDR3 loop: CASSPGRTNYGYTF. The DNA of the CDR3 is TGTGCCAGCAGCCCCGGGAGAACTAACTATGGCTACACCTTC.

The chain has TRBV19 and TRBJ2-1, with 9 bases identical to TRBD2. J was trimmed by 1 base and V by 4 bases; bases with no gene match: 5. Germline CDR1 LNHDA, CDR2 SQIVND (reference sequence). CDR3 length: 16 residues. The CDR3, as DNA: TGTGCCAGTAGTACGACCCTAGCGGGGTCCTACAATGAGCAGTTCTTC. Protein product: CASSTTLAGSYNEQFF. Supplemented by reference TRBV19 and TRBJ2-1, the full variable domain reads DGGITQSPKYLFRKEGQNVTLSCEQNLNHDAMYWYRQDPGQGLRLIYYSQIVNDFQKGDIAEGYSVSREKKESFPLTVTSAQKNPTAFYLCASSTTLAGSYNEQFFGPGTRLTVL.

This clone was found a few times. The chain carries TRBV2 and TRBJ2-2; tentatively, D is TRBD2 (6 bases). The V gene's germline CDR1 is SNHLY and CDR2 FYNNEI. The CDR3 is 14 residues long. Trimming removed 5 bases from V and 2 bases from J, with 9 bases in between. CDR3 DNA sequence: TGTGCCAGCAGTCAGGGACTCAACACCGGGGAGCTGTTTTTT. It is translated as CASSQGLNTGELFF.

The chain employs TRBV9 and TRBJ2-2; no clear D gene. The germline V and J ends were trimmed by 0 bases and 5 bases, with 11 bases remaining between them. Germline CDR1 reads SGDLS; CDR2 reads YYNGEE. The CDR3 length is 15 residues. CDR3 DNA: TGTGCCAGCAGCGTAGCTCACAGTCGAACCGGGGAGCTGTTTTTT. Translating it yields CASSVAHSRTGELFF.

The rearrangement joins TRBV2 to TRBJ2-3, with D possibly TRBD1 on 6 matching bases. Germline V gene data show CDR1 as SNHLY and CDR2 as FYNNEI. Trimming removed 2 bases from V and 0 bases from J, with 6 bases in between. The CDR3 sequence is 14 residues long. The CDR3: CASSEQGSTDTQYF. For the CDR3, the DNA is TGTGCCAGCAGTGAACAGGGGAGCACAGATACGCAGTATTTT.

In its sample, this clone was seen a few times. One end of the junction is discordant with germline, which a read error may explain. The V call is TRBV10-3, the J call TRBJ2-7; 11 positions agree with TRBD1. This CDR3 has 15 amino acids. CDR1 is ENHRY, CDR2 SYGVKD, per germline. The CDR3 sequence: CAISDRDRGSYEQYF. In DNA, the CDR3 is TGTGCCATCAGTGACCGGGACAGGGGGTCCTATGAGCAGTACTTC.

The genes are TRBV7-9 and TRBJ1-1; 9 bases align to TRBD1. Per the germline V gene, CDR1 is SEHNR and CDR2 is FQNEAQ (reference sequence). V shed 1 base, J shed 4 bases, and the junction held 1 base outside the gene matches. This CDR3 is built from 14 residues. For the CDR3, the DNA is TGTGCCAGCAGCTTAGGGGACAGGGTCACTGAAGCTTTCTTT. As protein: CASSLGDRVTEAFF.

The V and J genes are TRBV5-4 and TRBJ1-1; TRBD1 matches 8 bases. The V segment lost 4 bases and the J segment 1 base; nucleotides outside the gene matches: 6. CDR1 is SGHNT, CDR2 YYREEE, per germline (reference sequence). This CDR3 contains 15 residues. CDR3 sequence: CASSRKDRENTEAFF. CDR3 DNA sequence: TGTGCCAGCAGCCGGAAGGACAGGGAGAACACTGAAGCTTTCTTT.

The rearrangement joins TRBV5-1 to TRBJ2-5; the D gene is possibly TRBD2 (6 bases). Per germline, CDR1 SGHRS and CDR2 YFSETQ. Trimming cost V 3 bases and J 1 base, with 13 bases left between them. This CDR3 has 15 residues. Here the CDR3 reads CASSSGGSRQETQYF. DNA for the CDR3: TGCGCCAGCAGCTCTGGAGGGAGTCGCCAAGAGACCCAGTACTTC.

V gene TRBV25-1 combines with J gene TRBJ1-6, with D hard to call. V was pared by 2 bases and J by 0 bases, with 8 bases between. The CDR3 extends over 16 amino acids. Germline loops: CDR1 MGHDK, CDR2 SYGVNS. DNA of the CDR3: TGTGCCAGCAGTGAACAACACAACTCCTATAATTCACCCCTCCACTTT. Protein product: CASSEQHNSYNSPLHF. Supplemented by reference TRBV25-1 and TRBJ1-6, the full variable domain reads EADIYQTPRYLVIGTGKKITLECSQTMGHDKMYWYQQDPGMELHLIHYSYGVNSTEKGDLSSESTVSRIRTEHFPLTLESARPSHTSQYLCASSEQHNSYNSPLHFGNGTRLTVT.

The rearrangement links TRBV4-3 to TRBJ2-3, with TRBD1 matching 7 bases. CDR1 is LGHNA and CDR2 is YSLEER in the germline V gene. Trimming took 3 bases from V and 1 from J; bases not matched to a gene: 4. The CDR3 has 15 amino acids. The CDR3 DNA follows: TGCGCCAGCAGCCATCGGGACAGAGGCACAGATACGCAGTATTTT. Translation: CASSHRDRGTDTQYF.

This clone appeared a few times. The chain carries TRBV19 and TRBJ2-2; a possible D gene is TRBD1 (8 bases). The length of the CDR3 is 14 residues. The germline V and J ends were trimmed by 8 bases and 5 bases, with 15 bases remaining between them. CDR1 LNHDA and CDR2 SQIVND come from the germline V gene (reference sequence). The CDR3 DNA is TGTGCCAGTGGATCACAGGGGGGGACCGGGGAGCTGTTTTTT. The encoded protein is CASGSQGGTGELFF. Drawing the rest from reference TRBV19 and TRBJ2-2, the complete variable domain is DGGITQSPKYLFRKEGQNVTLSCEQNLNHDAMYWYRQDPGQGLRLIYYSQIVNDFQKGDIAEGYSVSREKKESFPLTVTSAQKNPTAFYLCASGSQGGTGELFFGEGSRLTVL.

This chain uses TRBV9 with TRBJ1-1; D might be TRBD1 (6 bases). The CDR3 consists of 15 residues. Germline V gene lookup returns CDR1 SGDLS and CDR2 YYNGEE. Trimming took 4 bases from V and 1 from J, leaving 14 bases between them. This CDR3 reads CASSPRGGRNTEAFF. The DNA for the CDR3 is TGTGCCAGCAGCCCAAGAGGGGGACGGAACACTGAAGCTTTCTTT. Full variable domain (missing parts from reference TRBV9 and TRBJ1-1): DSGVTQTPKHLITATGQRVTLRCSPRSGDLSVYWYQQSLDQGLQFLIQYYNGEERAKGNILERFSAQQFPDLHSELNLSSLELGDSALYFCASSPRGGRNTEAFFGQGTRLTVV.

This clone has only one observation. This chain links TRBV7-2 with TRBJ2-1; 12 positions match TRBD2. After removal of 5 bases from V and 10 bases from J, the junction contained 9 bases not matched to a gene. Germline CDR1 reads SGHTA; CDR2 reads FQGNSA. The CDR3 totals 15 residues. Here the CDR3 reads CASSGLAGHRGEQFF. The DNA for the CDR3 is TGTGCCAGCAGCGGACTAGCGGGACACAGGGGGGAGCAGTTCTTC. The whole variable domain, remainder taken from reference TRBV7-2 and TRBJ2-1, is GAGVSQSPSNKVTEKGKDVELRCDPISGHTALYWYRQSLGQGLEFLIYFQGNSAPDKSGLPSDRFSAERTGGSVSTLTIQRTQQEDSAVYLCASSGLAGHRGEQFFGPGTRLTVL.

The chain couples TRBV9 to TRBJ2-2; weak D call: TRBD2 (6 bases). The germline V and J ends were trimmed by 0 bases and 5 bases, with 11 bases remaining between them. Germline V gene lookup returns CDR1 SGDLS and CDR2 YYNGEE. This CDR3 is 15 amino acids long. CDR3 DNA: TGTGCCAGCAGCGTAGGGGTTAGCGGAACCGGGGAGCTGTTTTTT. Its translation: CASSVGVSGTGELFF.

The gene calls are TRBV19 and TRBJ1-1; possibly TRBD1 for D (5 bases). This CDR3 is built from 14 residues. V lost 9 bases and J 3 bases, leaving 17 bases between the germline ends. Germline V gives CDR1 LNHDA, CDR2 SQIVND (reference sequence). CDR3 loop: CASRTTGEDTEAFF. The CDR3 DNA sequence: TGTGCCAGCCGTACTACGGGGGAGGACACTGAAGCTTTCTTT. The full variable domain, with the rest looked up from reference TRBV19 and TRBJ1-1, is DGGITQSPKYLFRKEGQNVTLSCEQNLNHDAMYWYRQDPGQGLRLIYYSQIVNDFQKGDIAEGYSVSREKKESFPLTVTSAQKNPTAFYLCASRTTGEDTEAFFGQGTRLTVV.

The CDR3 loop reads CASSPGQGFYNEQFF. In DNA, the CDR3 is TGTGCCAGCAGCCCCGGACAGGGGTTCTACAATGAGCAGTTCTTC. The chain couples TRBV2 to TRBJ2-1; 9 positions agree with TRBD1. The CDR3 has 15 residues. Germline V gene lookup returns CDR1 SNHLY and CDR2 FYNNEI. Germline trimming cut 6 bases from V and 3 bases from J; bases unmatched to any gene: 6.

This chain links TRBV19 with TRBJ1-2; D remains ambiguous. The CDR3 covers 13 residues. Trimming pared 7 bases from V and 7 bases from J, leaving 16 bases between. Germline V gene sequence: CDR1 LNHDA, CDR2 SQIVND (reference sequence). The CDR3 DNA sequence: TGTGCCAGTACCCCCGGGCGGGTTTTTGGCTACACCTTC. Its translation: CASTPGRVFGYTF. Supplemented by reference TRBV19 and TRBJ1-2, the full variable domain reads DGGITQSPKYLFRKEGQNVTLSCEQNLNHDAMYWYRQDPGQGLRLIYYSQIVNDFQKGDIAEGYSVSREKKESFPLTVTSAQKNPTAFYLCASTPGRVFGYTFGSGTRLTVV.

This clone was detected once. The rearrangement joins TRBV19 to TRBJ1-2, with 9 bases aligning to TRBD1. The length of the CDR3 is 14 residues. Trimming removed 6 bases from V and 9 bases from J; junction bases left unmatched: 11. The germline CDR1 and CDR2 sequences are LNHDA and SQIVND (reference sequence). CDR3 residues: CASRTPGQGISYTF. Here the CDR3 DNA reads TGTGCCAGTAGGACACCGGGACAGGGTATAAGCTACACCTTC.

This chain links TRBV6-5 with TRBJ2-3; 8 bases line up with TRBD1. The CDR3 length is 15 residues. V gave up 4 bases and J gave up 1 base; unmatched junction bases: 4. Per the germline V gene, CDR1 is MNHEY and CDR2 is SVGAGI. The CDR3 nucleotides are TGTGCCAGCAGTTCACCGGACAGGGGCACAGATACGCAGTATTTT. Its translation is CASSSPDRGTDTQYF.

This chain connects TRBV7-2 to TRBJ1-2; D is uncertain. The CDR3 is 15 residues long. Per the germline V gene, CDR1 is SGHTA and CDR2 is FQGNSA. The V gene lost 2 bases and the J gene lost 4 bases, with 14 bases spanning the gap. The CDR3 region is CASSLRPGLLYGYTF. For the CDR3, the DNA is TGTGCCAGCAGCTTACGCCCTGGACTGCTCTATGGCTACACCTTC.